Listed below are T cell receptor beta chains from one sample, sequenced in a study of blood T cells in healthy people across ages. TCRdb reprocessed the 5' RACE reads with MiXCR, giving one entry per CDR3 protein. The table lists hundreds of thousands of distinct CDR3 sequences, 29% of them singletons, with roughly 17% in the top ten. Sequencing used blood. The receptors derive from an elderly woman in good health. CDR3s include the opening cysteine and the closing phenylalanine or tryptophan.

j_gene	v_gene	CDR3aa
TRBJ2-5	TRBV11-2	CASSLIQGAVQETQYF
TRBJ1-1	TRBV5-1	CASSPAMTGPEAFF
TRBJ2-1	TRBV28	CASRERASYNEQFF
TRBJ2-3	TRBV6-6	CASSGLPGLAGDTQYF
TRBJ1-5	TRBV7-2	CASSRRQGTNQPQHF
TRBJ1-1	TRBV2	CASRIPGGSNTEAFF
TRBJ1-5	TRBV28	CAGSLKGQGNQPQHF
TRBJ1-4	TRBV14	CASSFQVQDSKRFF
TRBJ1-6	TRBV6-2/TRBV6-3	CASITGQGSSPLHF
TRBJ2-3	TRBV29-1	CSVDSLPSTDTQYF
TRBJ1-1	TRBV27	CASTPLSRVGTEAFF
TRBJ2-2	TRBV20-1	CSAFAGTLNTGELFF
TRBJ1-1	TRBV7-8	CASSLGWGRQNTEAFF
TRBJ1-4	TRBV9	CASSAENRDIEKLFF
TRBJ2-1	TRBV5-1	CASSLKAGLAGGPPSYNEQFF
TRBJ1-5	TRBV7-9	CASSLGETEGDQPQHF
TRBJ1-1	TRBV15	CATSRDRGRLNTEAFF
TRBJ2-6	TRBV12-3/TRBV12-4	CASNGPGSGANVLTF
TRBJ2-5	TRBV20-1	CSALKPGTGQETQYF
TRBJ2-3	TRBV21-1	CAGRPQGGPDTQYF
TRBJ2-3	TRBV20-1	CSASNAGDTQYF
TRBJ2-7	TRBV6-2/TRBV6-3	CASRRQGEQYF
TRBJ2-2	TRBV7-2	CASSLQGAESGELFF
TRBJ2-5	TRBV30	CAWSRTGIQETQYF
TRBJ2-5	TRBV11-2	CASSTIRQASKTNEQYF
TRBJ2-1	TRBV7-9	CASSGSGRAERVYEQFF
TRBJ2-5	TRBV7-2	CASSVVPGPWAHQETQYF
TRBJ1-3	TRBV7-2	CASSLDFIGNTIYF
TRBJ2-7	TRBV6-1	CASSERGTGGREQYF
TRBJ2-2	TRBV29-1	CSGVGQNTGELFF
TRBJ2-1	TRBV2	CASHKTTATRTYNEQFF
TRBJ2-7	TRBV12-3/TRBV12-4	CASSFTRQGAHEQYF
TRBJ1-5	TRBV7-6	CASSFGQGSEQPQHF
TRBJ2-7	TRBV5-1	CASRLEGAAYEQYF
TRBJ2-7	TRBV14	CASSPRRDGYEQYF
TRBJ1-1	TRBV10-2	CASSDRGLGTEAFF
TRBJ1-1	TRBV3-1	CASSRVRTEAFF
TRBJ2-3	TRBV6-5	CASSARGQQYF